Listed below are T cell receptor beta chains from one sample, sequenced in a study of T cells in Graves' hyperthyroidism and ophthalmopathy. A single record per CDR3 protein comes from TCRdb applying MiXCR to the multiplex PCR reads. The sample consists of fewer than 750,000 distinct CDR3 sequences, around 15% of them appearing once. The sample was blood. These TCRs come from a woman between 50 and 59 years old with Graves' ophthalmopathy. Each CDR3 is given with its conserved first and last residue. The D gene is left open where the match is weak. A row's size may be missing; if present it is once, few, many or a size class.

j_gene: TRBJ2-7
d_gene: TRBD2
v_gene: TRBV10-2
abundance: many
CDR3nt: TGCGCCAGCAGTGAGAGGGGACTAGCACGGTCCTATGAGCAGTACTTC
CDR3aa: CASSERGLARSYEQYF

j_gene: TRBJ2-1
d_gene: NA
v_gene: TRBV12-3/TRBV12-4
abundance: NA
CDR3nt: TGTGCCAGCAGGGGGGAACAGGAAACCTCCTACAATGAGCAGTTCTTC
CDR3aa: CASRGEQETSYNEQFF

j_gene: TRBJ2-7
d_gene: TRBD1
v_gene: TRBV5-1
abundance: many
CDR3nt: TGCGCCAGCAGCTTGGCCGGAAGGGACAGGGTTCGCCACGAGCAGTACTTC
CDR3aa: CASSLAGRDRVRHEQYF

j_gene: TRBJ2-3
d_gene: TRBD2
v_gene: TRBV24-1
abundance: few
CDR3nt: TGTGCCACCAGTAAGTTCGCTAGCGGAGCCCCCACAGATACGCAGTATTTT
CDR3aa: CATSKFASGAPTDTQYF

j_gene: TRBJ1-1
d_gene: TRBD1
v_gene: TRBV7-3
abundance: NA
CDR3nt: TGTGCCAGCAGCTTAACCGGTGTCCGGGACAGGGTCCCTGAAGCTTTCTTT
CDR3aa: CASSLTGVRDRVPEAFF

j_gene: TRBJ2-7
d_gene: NA
v_gene: TRBV5-1
abundance: many
CDR3nt: TGCGCCAGCAGCCGGGACCTCAAAGGGTACGAGCAGTACTTC
CDR3aa: CASSRDLKGYEQYF

j_gene: TRBJ2-5
d_gene: TRBD2
v_gene: TRBV7-9
abundance: NA
CDR3nt: TGTGCCAGCAGCCCCCGGACTAGCGGGAGAAGAGAGACCCAGTACTTC
CDR3aa: CASSPRTSGRRETQYF

j_gene: TRBJ2-3
d_gene: NA
v_gene: TRBV19
abundance: NA
CDR3nt: TGTGCCAGTAAGGGGGGAGCGGCCTCATCCGTCACGGGCACAGATACGCAGTATTTT
CDR3aa: CASKGGAASSVTGTDTQYF

j_gene: TRBJ2-1
d_gene: TRBD1
v_gene: TRBV18
abundance: many
CDR3nt: TGTGCCAGCTCACCACCAGACAGGGGGTCATACAATGAGCAGTTCTTC
CDR3aa: CASSPPDRGSYNEQFF

j_gene: TRBJ2-3
d_gene: TRBD2
v_gene: TRBV10-3
abundance: few
CDR3nt: TGTGCCATCAGCGAGCTACTAGCGGGAGTAGTAGATACGCAGTATTTT
CDR3aa: CAISELLAGVVDTQYF

j_gene: TRBJ2-1
d_gene: TRBD2
v_gene: TRBV2
abundance: many
CDR3nt: TGTGCCAGCAGACTAGCGGGAGGCTCCTACAATGAGCAGTTCTTC
CDR3aa: CASRLAGGSYNEQFF

j_gene: TRBJ2-2
d_gene: NA
v_gene: TRBV6-2/TRBV6-3
abundance: NA
CDR3nt: TGTGCCAGCAGTTACGGGGGCGGGGAGCTGTTTTTT
CDR3aa: CASSYGGGELFF

j_gene: TRBJ2-1
d_gene: NA
v_gene: TRBV7-9
abundance: NA
CDR3nt: TGTGCCAGCAGCACCTATAGCGGTTACAATGAGCAGTCCTTC
CDR3aa: CASSTYSGYNEQSF

j_gene: TRBJ2-2
d_gene: NA
v_gene: TRBV2
abundance: many
CDR3nt: TGTGCCAGCGGAGCACGGGGTACCGGGGAGCTGTTTTTT
CDR3aa: CASGARGTGELFF

j_gene: TRBJ2-3
d_gene: NA
v_gene: TRBV12-3/TRBV12-4
abundance: many
CDR3nt: TGTGCCAGCAGTTTATGGGGGTCCACAGATACGCAGTATTTT
CDR3aa: CASSLWGSTDTQYF

j_gene: TRBJ2-3
d_gene: TRBD1
v_gene: TRBV9
abundance: NA
CDR3nt: TGTGCCAGCAGCGTAGGTTCGGGACAGGGCACAGATACGCAGTATTTT
CDR3aa: CASSVGSGQGTDTQYF

j_gene: TRBJ1-4
d_gene: TRBD1
v_gene: TRBV30
abundance: many
CDR3nt: TGTGCCTGGAGTGTGACAGGGGTTAATGAAAAACTGTTTTTT
CDR3aa: CAWSVTGVNEKLFF

j_gene: TRBJ1-1
d_gene: NA
v_gene: TRBV28
abundance: many
CDR3nt: TGTGCCAGCAGTTTATCGGGAGGTGGAAGGGATAACACTGAAGCTTTCTTT
CDR3aa: CASSLSGGGRDNTEAFF

j_gene: TRBJ2-7
d_gene: NA
v_gene: TRBV3-1
abundance: many
CDR3nt: TGTGCCAGCAGCCAAGACCTTCTCCGCGAGCAGTACTTC
CDR3aa: CASSQDLLREQYF

j_gene: TRBJ2-5
d_gene: NA
v_gene: TRBV7-8
abundance: many
CDR3nt: TGTGCCAGCAGCTTAGGTTTTAGGGAGACCCAGTACTTC
CDR3aa: CASSLGFRETQYF

j_gene: TRBJ2-7
d_gene: TRBD1
v_gene: TRBV28
abundance: many
CDR3nt: TGTGCCAGCGGGTCTTGGACAGGGGGCGGTTCCTACGAGCAGTACTTC
CDR3aa: CASGSWTGGGSYEQYF

j_gene: TRBJ1-1
d_gene: NA
v_gene: TRBV7-2
abundance: many
CDR3nt: TGTGCCAGCACCGCCCTCCGGGGCAACACTGAAGCTTTCTTT
CDR3aa: CASTALRGNTEAFF

j_gene: TRBJ2-7
d_gene: NA
v_gene: TRBV19
abundance: few
CDR3nt: TGTGCCAGTAGGGGGCACTTTGGATCCTCCTACGAGCAGTACTTC
CDR3aa: CASRGHFGSSYEQYF

j_gene: TRBJ2-6
d_gene: TRBD2
v_gene: TRBV6-2/TRBV6-3
abundance: many
CDR3nt: TGTGCCAGCACTCCCCGGGCTAGCGGGCTTCGCTCTGGGGCCAACGTCCTGACTTTC
CDR3aa: CASTPRASGLRSGANVLTF

j_gene: TRBJ2-7
d_gene: NA
v_gene: TRBV20-1
abundance: many
CDR3nt: TGCAGTGCTAGAGATGGGAGGGGGCTCTACGAGCAGTACTTC
CDR3aa: CSARDGRGLYEQYF

j_gene: TRBJ1-2
d_gene: NA
v_gene: TRBV5-8
abundance: few
CDR3nt: TGTGCCAGCACCCTCCTTTCAAAACCAGCCTTC
CDR3aa: CASTLLSKPAF

j_gene: TRBJ2-2
d_gene: TRBD2
v_gene: TRBV3-1
abundance: many
CDR3nt: TGTGCCAGCAGCCTTAGCGGGAGAGGGTCCGGGGAGCTGTTTTTT
CDR3aa: CASSLSGRGSGELFF

j_gene: TRBJ2-1
d_gene: TRBD2
v_gene: TRBV11-1
abundance: many
CDR3nt: TGTGCCAGCAGCCGCAGACTAGCGGGAGGTAAAGATGAGCAGTTCTTC
CDR3aa: CASSRRLAGGKDEQFF

j_gene: TRBJ2-5
d_gene: NA
v_gene: TRBV10-1
abundance: many
CDR3nt: TGCGCCAGCAGTGAGTCGGGGACAAGAGGAGAGACCCAGTACTTC
CDR3aa: CASSESGTRGETQYF

j_gene: TRBJ2-5
d_gene: NA
v_gene: TRBV29-1
abundance: NA
CDR3nt: TGCAGCGTTCCGGCTGTTTTGGGCGAGACCCAGTACTTC
CDR3aa: CSVPAVLGETQYF

j_gene: TRBJ2-1
d_gene: TRBD2
v_gene: TRBV6-1
abundance: many
CDR3nt: TGTGCCAGCAGTCAGACTAGCGACACTGAGCAGTTCTTC
CDR3aa: CASSQTSDTEQFF

j_gene: TRBJ2-3
d_gene: TRBD2
v_gene: TRBV12-3/TRBV12-4
abundance: many
CDR3nt: TGTGCCAGCAGTACCCTAGCGGGAGCGAATACGCAGTATTTT
CDR3aa: CASSTLAGANTQYF

j_gene: TRBJ2-2
d_gene: TRBD2
v_gene: TRBV5-1
abundance: NA
CDR3nt: TGCGCCAGCAGCCTTCGGACTAGCGGGTTCAACACCGGGGAGCTGTTTTTT
CDR3aa: CASSLRTSGFNTGELFF

j_gene: TRBJ2-2
d_gene: NA
v_gene: TRBV18
abundance: few
CDR3nt: TGTGCCAGCTCACCAGCGGCCTCGACCGGGGAGCTGTTTTTT
CDR3aa: CASSPAASTGELFF

j_gene: TRBJ2-1
d_gene: NA
v_gene: TRBV5-1
abundance: NA
CDR3nt: TGCGCCAGCAGCTTGGCAGCGAGAGTCTCGTCCTACAATGAGCAGTTCTTC
CDR3aa: CASSLAARVSSYNEQFF

j_gene: TRBJ2-5
d_gene: NA
v_gene: TRBV7-2
abundance: many
CDR3nt: TGTGCCAGCAGCTTAGGACTCCCTTCTCAAGAGACCCAGTACTTC
CDR3aa: CASSLGLPSQETQYF